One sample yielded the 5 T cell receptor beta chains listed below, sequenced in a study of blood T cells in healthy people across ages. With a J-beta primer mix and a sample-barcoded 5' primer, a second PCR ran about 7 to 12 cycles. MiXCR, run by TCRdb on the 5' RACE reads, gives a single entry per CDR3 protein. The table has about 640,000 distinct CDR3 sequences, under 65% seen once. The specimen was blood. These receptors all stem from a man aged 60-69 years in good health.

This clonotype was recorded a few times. The CDR3 DNA follows: TGTGCCAGCAGCCACCGCCGGGACTGGAAAAACATTCAGTACTTC. Its translation is CASSHRRDWKNIQYF. The chain is built from TRBV3-1 and TRBJ2-4; tentative D call: TRBD2 (6 bases). The CDR3 is 15 amino acids. Trimming pared 3 bases from V and 4 bases from J, leaving 13 bases between. Germline CDR1 is LGHDT and CDR2 is YNNKEL (reference sequence).

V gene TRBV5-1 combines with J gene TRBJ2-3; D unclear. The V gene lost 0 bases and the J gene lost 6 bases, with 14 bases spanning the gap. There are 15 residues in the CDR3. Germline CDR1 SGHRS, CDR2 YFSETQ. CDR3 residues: CASSLALRTADTQYF. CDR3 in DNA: TGCGCCAGCAGCTTGGCCCTACGTACCGCGGATACGCAGTATTTT.

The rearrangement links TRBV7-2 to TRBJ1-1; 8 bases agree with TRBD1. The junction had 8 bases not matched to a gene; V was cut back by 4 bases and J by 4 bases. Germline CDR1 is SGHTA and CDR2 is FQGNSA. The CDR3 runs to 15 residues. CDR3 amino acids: CASSSGLTGGTEAFF. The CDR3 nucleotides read TGTGCCAGCAGCTCAGGGTTAACAGGGGGCACTGAAGCTTTCTTT.

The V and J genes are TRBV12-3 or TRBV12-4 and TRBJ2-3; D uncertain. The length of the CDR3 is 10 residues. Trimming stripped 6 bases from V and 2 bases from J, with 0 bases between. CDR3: CASSTDTQYF. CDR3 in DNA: TGTGCCAGCAGCACAGATACGCAGTATTTT.

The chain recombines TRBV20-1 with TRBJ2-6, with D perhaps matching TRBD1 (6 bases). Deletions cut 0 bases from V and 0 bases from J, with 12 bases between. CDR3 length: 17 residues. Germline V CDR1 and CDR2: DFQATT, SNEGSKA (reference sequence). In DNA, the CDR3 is TGCAGTGCTAGAGATGGACAGCGCATCTCTGGGGCCAACGTCCTGACTTTC. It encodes CSARDGQRISGANVLTF.